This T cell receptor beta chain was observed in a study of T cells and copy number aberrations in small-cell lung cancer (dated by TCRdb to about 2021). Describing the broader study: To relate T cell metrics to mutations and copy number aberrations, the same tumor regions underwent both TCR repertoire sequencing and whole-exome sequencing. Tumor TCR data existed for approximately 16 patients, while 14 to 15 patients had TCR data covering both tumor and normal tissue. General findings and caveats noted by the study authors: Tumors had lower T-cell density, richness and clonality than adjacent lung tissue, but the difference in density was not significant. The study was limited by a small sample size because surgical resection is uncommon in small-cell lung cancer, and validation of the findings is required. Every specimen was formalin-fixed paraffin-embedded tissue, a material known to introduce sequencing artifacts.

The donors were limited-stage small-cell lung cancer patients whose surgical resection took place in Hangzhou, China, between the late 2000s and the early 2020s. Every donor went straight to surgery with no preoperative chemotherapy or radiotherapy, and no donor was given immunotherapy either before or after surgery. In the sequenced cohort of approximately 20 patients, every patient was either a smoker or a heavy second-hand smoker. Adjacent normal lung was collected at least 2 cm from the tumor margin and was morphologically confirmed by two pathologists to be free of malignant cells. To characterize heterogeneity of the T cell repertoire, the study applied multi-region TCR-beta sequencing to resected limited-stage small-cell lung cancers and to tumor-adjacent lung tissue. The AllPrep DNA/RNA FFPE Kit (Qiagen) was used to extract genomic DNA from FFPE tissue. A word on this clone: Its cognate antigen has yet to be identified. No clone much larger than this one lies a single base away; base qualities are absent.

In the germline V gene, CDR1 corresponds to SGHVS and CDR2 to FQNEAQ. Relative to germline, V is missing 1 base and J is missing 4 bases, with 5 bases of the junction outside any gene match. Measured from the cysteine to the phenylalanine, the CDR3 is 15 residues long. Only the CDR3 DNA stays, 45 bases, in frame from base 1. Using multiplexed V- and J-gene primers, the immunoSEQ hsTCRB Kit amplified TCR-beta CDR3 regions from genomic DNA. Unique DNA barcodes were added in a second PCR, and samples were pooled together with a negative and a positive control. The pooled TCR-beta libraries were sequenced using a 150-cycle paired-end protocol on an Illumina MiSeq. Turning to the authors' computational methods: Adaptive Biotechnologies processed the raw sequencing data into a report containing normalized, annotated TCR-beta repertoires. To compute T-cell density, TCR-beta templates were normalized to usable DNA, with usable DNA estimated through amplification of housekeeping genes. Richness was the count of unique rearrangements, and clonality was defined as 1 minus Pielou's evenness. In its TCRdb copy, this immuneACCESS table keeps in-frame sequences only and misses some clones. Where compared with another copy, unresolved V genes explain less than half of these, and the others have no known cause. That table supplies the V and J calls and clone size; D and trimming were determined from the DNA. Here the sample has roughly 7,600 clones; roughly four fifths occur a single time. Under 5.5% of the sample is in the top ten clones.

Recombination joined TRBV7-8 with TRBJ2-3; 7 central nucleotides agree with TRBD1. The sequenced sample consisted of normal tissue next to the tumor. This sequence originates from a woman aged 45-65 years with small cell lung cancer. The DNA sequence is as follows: TGTGCCAGCAGCTTAGTGCCAGGGGGAGCAGATACGCAGTATTTT. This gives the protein CASSLVPGGADTQYF.